This note documents a single TCR beta chain sequence. Its antigen is unidentified. Here the CDR3 omits its conserved ending phenylalanine or tryptophan, so a read error is the likely source. No DNA is shown, since the ends of the CDR3 on it are uncertain; the CDR3 is the one TCRdb lists. The CDR3 spans 15 amino acids, including both terminal residues. Germline V CDR1 and CDR2: SNHLY, FYNNEI. Use of 60 Vbeta and 13 Jbeta primers characterized the PCR. TCRdb keeps only in-frame clones here, not all; method: immunoSEQ multiplex PCR. This sample carries around 180,000 clones, 65% to 80% of them seen once, and the ten largest clones take 0.69%. The data are from a study of cytomegalovirus exposure and HLA in healthy donors. Whole-study context: Of all 400 or so donors who were genotyped, roughly 81% belonged to the Caucasian-associated ancestry cluster. Overall study results and limits: High specificity and sensitivity for cytomegalovirus status were reported for the classifier.

The receptor comes from a woman in her thirties or forties in good health and CMV-seronegative. This chain joins TRBV2 and TRBJ2-3; the table's D call TRBD1 went unverified against the DNA. The sequencing input was PBMCs. CDR3 loop: CASSSDRMQYCGPRG.